Listed below are T cell receptor beta chains from one sample, sequenced in a study of blood T cell repertoires in COVID-19. Here immunoSEQ multiplex PCR was the method, and the copy in TCRdb shows in-frame clones only, minus some. Here the sample spans 200,000 to 250,000 clones, over 80% being singletons. The sequencing sample was made of PBMCs or T cells enriched from blood (not recorded which). The receptors shown here come from a woman aged 30 to 39 with acute COVID-19. CDR3s include the opening cysteine and the closing phenylalanine or tryptophan. A D gene is named only where the DNA matches it firmly.

D | J | V | CDR3 | DNA
TRBD1 | TRBJ1-2 | TRBV18 | CASSPGAGGNYGYTF | TGTGCCAGCTCACCAGGGGCAGGGGGTAACTATGGCTACACCTTC
NA | TRBJ2-7 | TRBV18 | CASSGEDRFYEQYF | TGTGCCAGCTCGGGAGAAGACAGGTTCTACGAGCAGTACTTC
NA | TRBJ1-1 | TRBV6-5 | CASSYQRAEAFF | TGTGCCAGCAGTTACCAGAGGGCTGAAGCTTTCTTT
NA | TRBJ2-5 | TRBV11-3 | CASSRAGQETQYF | TGTGCCAGCAGCCGAGCTGGCCAAGAGACCCAGTACTTC
TRBD2 | TRBJ2-5 | TRBV11-2 | CASSRYPRRTGGQGTQYF | TGTGCCAGCAGCCGATACCCTAGAAGAACGGGGGGGCAGGGGACCCAGTACTTC
NA | TRBJ1-2 | TRBV6-5 | CASSYSRGGFYGYTF | TGTGCCAGCAGTTACTCACGGGGGGGCTTCTATGGCTACACCTTC
NA | TRBJ2-3 | TRBV19 | CASSIVGRGSDTQYF | TGTGCCAGTAGTATAGTAGGCAGGGGTTCAGATACGCAGTATTTT
TRBD1 | TRBJ2-5 | TRBV28 | CASRGAIGTGAATQYF | TGTGCCAGCCGCGGCGCCATTGGGACAGGAGCTGCGACCCAGTACTTC
NA | TRBJ1-2 | TRBV27 | CASRVTSAVGGYTF | TGTGCCAGCAGGGTTACATCCGCCGTTGGTGGCTACACCTTC
TRBD2 | TRBJ2-4 | TRBV4-3 | CASSQAPGRLAKNIQYF | TGCGCCAGCAGCCAGGCGCCCGGGAGGTTAGCCAAAAACATTCAGTACTTC
TRBD1 | TRBJ2-7 | TRBV5-1 | CASSLLGTGIHEQYF | TGCGCCAGCAGCTTGCTTGGGACAGGGATTCACGAGCAGTACTTC
NA | TRBJ1-1 | TRBV2 | CASTDTEAFF | TGTGCCAGCACTGACACTGAAGCTTTCTTT
NA | TRBJ2-7 | TRBV25-1 | CASSEGTSYEQYF | TGTGCCAGCAGTGAGGGGACTTCCTACGAGCAGTACTTC
NA | TRBJ1-3 | TRBV9 | CASSAAGKVVPSGNTIYF | TGTGCCAGCAGCGCGGCAGGGAAAGTAGTACCATCTGGAAACACCATATATTTT